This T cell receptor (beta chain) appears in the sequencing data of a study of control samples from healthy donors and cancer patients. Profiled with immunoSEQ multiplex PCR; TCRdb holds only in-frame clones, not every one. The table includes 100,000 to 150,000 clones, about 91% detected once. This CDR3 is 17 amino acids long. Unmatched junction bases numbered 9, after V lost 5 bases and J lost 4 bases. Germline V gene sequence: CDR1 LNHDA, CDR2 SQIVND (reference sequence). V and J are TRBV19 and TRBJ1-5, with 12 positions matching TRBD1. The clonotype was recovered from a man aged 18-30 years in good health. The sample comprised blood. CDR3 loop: CASSAGDRGQVNQPQHF. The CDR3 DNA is TGTGCCAGTAGTGCCGGGGACAGGGGGCAAGTAAATCAGCCCCAGCATTTT.